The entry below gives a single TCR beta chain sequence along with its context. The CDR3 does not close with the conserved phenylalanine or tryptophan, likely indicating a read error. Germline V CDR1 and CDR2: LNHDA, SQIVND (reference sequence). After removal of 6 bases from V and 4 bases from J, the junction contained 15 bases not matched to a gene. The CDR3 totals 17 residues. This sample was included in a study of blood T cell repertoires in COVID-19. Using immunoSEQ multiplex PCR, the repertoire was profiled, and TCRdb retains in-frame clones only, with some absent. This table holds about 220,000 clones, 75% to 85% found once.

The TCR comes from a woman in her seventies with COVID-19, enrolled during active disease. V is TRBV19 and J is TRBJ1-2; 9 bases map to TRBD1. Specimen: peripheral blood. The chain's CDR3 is CASSPQGAFFEGYGYTL. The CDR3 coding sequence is TGTGCCAGTAGCCCACAGGGGGCGTTTTTCGAGGGCTATGGCTACACCCTC.